Below, 8 T cell receptor beta chains from the same sample are listed, as sequenced in a study of CD8 T cells in Susac syndrome. With random hexamers, 0.5 to 1 ug RNA was reverse transcribed. TCRdb reanalysed the immunoSEQ multiplex PCR reads using MiXCR and keeps one entry per CDR3 protein. The table has around 140,000 distinct CDR3 sequences, roughly 94% seen once. Sequenced input: CD4+ T cells from PBMCs. The receptor source for this set is a human donor with Susac syndrome.

The chain links TRBV18 to TRBJ1-1, with D uncertain. The V gene's germline CDR1 is KGHSH and CDR2 LQKENI. V was shortened by 6 bases and J by 3 bases, with 14 bases between the two germline ends. The CDR3 extends over 14 amino acids. CDR3 DNA: TGTGCCAGCTCCCCCCAGCGGAAGGACACTGAAGCTTTCTTT. Residues: CASSPQRKDTEAFF.

V is TRBV4-2 and J is TRBJ2-3, with D tentatively TRBD2 (5 bases). Germline V gives CDR1 LGHNA, CDR2 YNFKEQ. The CDR3 runs to 14 residues. Trimming cost V 5 bases and J 5 bases, with 14 bases left between them. Here the CDR3 DNA reads TGTGCCAGCAGCGGATCTCAACGGGGAGATACGCAGTATTTT. Translation: CASSGSQRGDTQYF.

The V call is TRBV20-1, the J call TRBJ2-7; 11 bases line up with TRBD1. Germline V gives CDR1 DFQATT, CDR2 SNEGSKA (reference sequence). This CDR3 contains 14 residues. After removal of 6 bases from V and 2 bases from J, the junction contained 6 bases not matched to a gene. CDR3 in amino acids: CSAWGQGVTYEQYF. As DNA, the CDR3 is TGCAGTGCGTGGGGACAGGGGGTAACCTACGAGCAGTACTTC.

This chain connects TRBV6-5 to TRBJ1-1, with D perhaps TRBD1 (5 bases). This CDR3 is 13 amino acids long. The germline V and J ends were trimmed by 4 bases and 1 base, with 7 bases remaining between them. Per the germline V gene, CDR1 is MNHEY and CDR2 is SVGAGI. DNA of the CDR3: TGTGCCAGCAGTTCAGGGCAGAACACTGAAGCTTTCTTT. This sequence encodes CASSSGQNTEAFF.

V usage is TRBV6-2 or TRBV6-3 and J usage is TRBJ1-2; D is ambiguous. The CDR3 is 14 residues long. The germline CDR1 and CDR2 sequences are MNHEY and SVGEGT. V was pared by 5 bases and J by 2 bases, with 12 bases between. The DNA of the CDR3 is TGTGCCAGCAGTCAGACACGGAACAACTATGGCTACACCTTC. It translates to CASSQTRNNYGYTF.

This chain connects TRBV28 to TRBJ2-4; D is unclear. Germline CDR1 and CDR2: MDHEN and SYDVKM. The V gene lost 7 bases and the J gene lost 0 bases, with 13 bases spanning the gap. The CDR3 sequence is 15 residues long. The DNA of the CDR3 is TGTGCCAGCACCGAAGGTAGCCTAGCCAAAAACATTCAGTACTTC. Translation: CASTEGSLAKNIQYF.

The rearrangement joins TRBV7-2 to TRBJ2-7, with 10 bases matching TRBD2. The CDR3 covers 16 residues. With 5 bases clipped from V and 3 bases from J, the junction kept 10 bases outside the gene matches. Germline loops: CDR1 SGHTA, CDR2 FQGNSA. DNA of the CDR3: TGTGCCAGCAGCCCAAGTAGCGGGAGGCCACTCTACGAGCAGTACTTC. Its translation: CASSPSSGRPLYEQYF. The variable domain in full, completed from reference TRBV7-2 and TRBJ2-7, reads GAGVSQSPSNKVTEKGKDVELRCDPISGHTALYWYRQSLGQGLEFLIYFQGNSAPDKSGLPSDRFSAERTGGSVSTLTIQRTQQEDSAVYLCASSPSSGRPLYEQYFGPGTRLTVT.

The chain is built from TRBV7-8 and TRBJ2-5; D perhaps matches TRBD2 (5 bases). This CDR3 has 12 amino acids. Trimming stripped 5 bases from V and 7 bases from J, with 11 bases between. The germline V gene has CDR1 SGHVS and CDR2 FQNEAQ. The CDR3 reads CASSPLARTQYF. CDR3 nucleotide sequence: TGTGCCAGCAGCCCTCTAGCCCGGACCCAGTACTTC.